Listed here are 10 T cell receptor beta chains from one sample, sequenced in a study of CD8+ T cells in alopecia areata. Sequencing relied on a cDNA template that was reverse transcribed from extracted RNA. Measured with immunoSEQ multiplex PCR; TCRdb has only the in-frame clones, and not every one. Of 150,000 to 200,000 clones in the sample, over 55% are singletons; the top ten hold approximately 1%. Documented treatment: oral pan-JAK inhibitor, 5-10 mg twice daily. Sequences were derived from CD4+ T cells sorted from blood, sampled at week 24, from a patient treated with tofacitinib. The receptors here all came from a human donor with alopecia areata.

V is TRBV6-5 and J is TRBJ1-1; 7 bases fit TRBD1. After removal of 2 bases from V and 7 bases from J, the junction contained 4 bases not matched to a gene. CDR3 length: 13 amino acids. Germline V gene lookup returns CDR1 MNHEY and CDR2 SVGAGI. CDR3 DNA sequence: TGTGCCAGCAGTTACGGGACAGAGTTTGAAGCTTTCTTT. Translation gives CASSYGTEFEAFF.

V and J are TRBV19 and TRBJ2-5; no reliable D call. The V gene lost 8 bases and the J gene lost 2 bases, with 12 bases spanning the gap. The CDR3 has 13 amino acids. Germline V lookup: CDR1 LNHDA, CDR2 SQIVND (reference sequence). The CDR3, as DNA: TGTGCCAGTGGATTGGGGAATCAAGAGACCCAGTACTTC. Translated: CASGLGNQETQYF.

The J gene is TRBJ1-2, the V gene TRBV6-1; D perhaps matches TRBD1 (6 bases). V was trimmed by 2 bases and J by 2 bases, leaving 18 bases between them. The germline CDR1 and CDR2 sequences are MNHNS and SASEGT. This CDR3 region has 17 residues. CDR3 nucleotide sequence: TGTGCCAGCAGTGAACGGGCCTCCGGGACACCCAACTATGGCTACACCTTC. Its translation is CASSERASGTPNYGYTF.

The rearrangement uses TRBV29-1 and TRBJ1-2, with 7 bases identical to TRBD1. Per the germline V gene, CDR1 is SQVTM and CDR2 is ANQGSEA. This CDR3 spans 11 amino acids. CDR3 loop: CTIQGTYGYTF. The CDR3, as DNA: TGCACCATACAGGGGACCTATGGCTACACCTTC.

This clone was detected only a few times. This chain links TRBV7-2 with TRBJ1-4; 8 bases agree with TRBD1. V shed 0 bases and J 5 bases; nucleotides not matched to a gene: 2. This CDR3 has 15 amino acids. Germline loops: CDR1 SGHTA, CDR2 FQGNSA. The CDR3 DNA follows: TGTGCCAGCAGCTTAGCACGGACAGGGAATGAAAAACTGTTTTTT. Amino acid sequence: CASSLARTGNEKLFF.

The chain combines TRBV12-5 with TRBJ2-4, with D perhaps given as TRBD1 or TRBD2 (6 bases each). V shed 5 bases and J shed 9 bases, with 14 bases lying between them. The CDR3 spans 13 residues. Germline V gene data show CDR1 as LGHNT and CDR2 as FRNRAP. The CDR3 spells CASGVDGGRIQYF. The CDR3 bases are TGTGCTAGTGGTGTGGACGGGGGCCGCATTCAGTACTTC.

With regard to this clone: This specimen includes other DNA sequences encoding the same CDR3. The V and J genes are TRBV15 and TRBJ2-1, with D possibly TRBD2 on 5 matching bases. CDR3 size: 12 residues. CDR1 LNHNV and CDR2 YYDKDF come from the germline V gene (reference sequence). With 5 bases removed from V and 4 bases from J, the gap between germline ends came to 6 bases. The CDR3 region has the DNA TGTGCCACCAGCTCGGGGTACAATGAGCAGTTCTTC. It encodes CATSSGYNEQFF.

The rearrangement uses TRBV30 and TRBJ2-7; weak D call: TRBD1 (5 bases). V lost 5 bases and J lost 1, with 12 bases in between. The CDR3 contains 13 residues. Germline V gene data show CDR1 as GTSNPN and CDR2 as SVGIG (reference sequence). The CDR3 DNA reads as TGTGCCTGGGACCTCGACAGTTCCTACGAGCAGTACTTC. It encodes CAWDLDSSYEQYF.

V and J are TRBV27 and TRBJ2-1, with D possibly being TRBD2 (5 bases). Germline-derived CDR1 and CDR2 are MNHEY and SMNVEV (reference sequence). There are 16 residues in the CDR3. The ends were cut back, 4 bases at V and 9 bases at J, with 22 bases in the middle. The CDR3 sequence: CASSSPGVRGGGEQFF. The CDR3 bases are TGTGCCAGCAGTTCCCCCGGGGTTCGAGGTGGTGGTGAGCAGTTCTTC.

The CDR3 sequence: CAWSVTGARETQYF. CDR3 DNA sequence: TGTGCCTGGAGTGTTACGGGGGCCCGGGAGACCCAGTACTTC. The chain combines TRBV30 with TRBJ2-5; the D gene could be TRBD1 or TRBD2 (6 bases each). Germline V gene data show CDR1 as GTSNPN and CDR2 as SVGIG (reference sequence). The ends were cut back, 0 bases at V and 5 bases at J, with 13 bases in the middle. The CDR3 has 14 residues.